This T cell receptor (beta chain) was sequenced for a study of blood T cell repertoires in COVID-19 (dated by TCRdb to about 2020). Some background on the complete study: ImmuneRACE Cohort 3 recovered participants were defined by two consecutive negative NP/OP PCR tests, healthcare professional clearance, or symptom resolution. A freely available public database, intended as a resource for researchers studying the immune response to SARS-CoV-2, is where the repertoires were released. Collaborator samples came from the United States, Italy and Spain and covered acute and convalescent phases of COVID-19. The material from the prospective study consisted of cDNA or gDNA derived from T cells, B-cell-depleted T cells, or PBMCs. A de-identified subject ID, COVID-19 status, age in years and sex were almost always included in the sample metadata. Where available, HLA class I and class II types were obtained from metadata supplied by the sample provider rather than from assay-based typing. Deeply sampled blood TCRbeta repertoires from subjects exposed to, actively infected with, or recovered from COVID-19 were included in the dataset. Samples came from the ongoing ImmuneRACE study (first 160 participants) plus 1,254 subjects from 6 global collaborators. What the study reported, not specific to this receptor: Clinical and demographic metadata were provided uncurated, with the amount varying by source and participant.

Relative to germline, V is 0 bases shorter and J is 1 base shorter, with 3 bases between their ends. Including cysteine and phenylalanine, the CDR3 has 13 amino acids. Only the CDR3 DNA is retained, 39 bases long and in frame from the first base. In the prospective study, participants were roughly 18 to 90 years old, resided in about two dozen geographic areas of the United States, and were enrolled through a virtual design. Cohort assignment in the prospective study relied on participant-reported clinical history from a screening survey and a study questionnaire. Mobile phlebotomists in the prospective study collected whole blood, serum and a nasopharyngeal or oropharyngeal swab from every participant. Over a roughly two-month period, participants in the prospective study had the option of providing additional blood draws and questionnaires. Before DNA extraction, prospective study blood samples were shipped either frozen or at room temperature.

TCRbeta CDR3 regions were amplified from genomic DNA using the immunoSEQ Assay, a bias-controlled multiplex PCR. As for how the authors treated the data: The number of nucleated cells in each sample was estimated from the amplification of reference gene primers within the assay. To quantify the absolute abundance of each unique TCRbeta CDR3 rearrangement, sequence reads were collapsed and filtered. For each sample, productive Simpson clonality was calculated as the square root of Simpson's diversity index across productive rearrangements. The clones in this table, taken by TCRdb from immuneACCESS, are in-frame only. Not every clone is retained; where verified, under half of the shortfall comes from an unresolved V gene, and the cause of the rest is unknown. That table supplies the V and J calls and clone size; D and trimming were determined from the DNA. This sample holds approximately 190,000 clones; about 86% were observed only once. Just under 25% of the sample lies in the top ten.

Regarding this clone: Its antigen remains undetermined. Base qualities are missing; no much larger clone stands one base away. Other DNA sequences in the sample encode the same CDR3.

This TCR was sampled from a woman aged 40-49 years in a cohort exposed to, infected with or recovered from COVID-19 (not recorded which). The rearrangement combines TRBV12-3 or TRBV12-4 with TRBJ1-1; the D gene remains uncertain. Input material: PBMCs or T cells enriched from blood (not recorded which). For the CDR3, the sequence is CASSLARNTEAFF. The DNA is TGTGCCAGCAGTTTAGCGCGGAACACTGAAGCTTTCTTT.